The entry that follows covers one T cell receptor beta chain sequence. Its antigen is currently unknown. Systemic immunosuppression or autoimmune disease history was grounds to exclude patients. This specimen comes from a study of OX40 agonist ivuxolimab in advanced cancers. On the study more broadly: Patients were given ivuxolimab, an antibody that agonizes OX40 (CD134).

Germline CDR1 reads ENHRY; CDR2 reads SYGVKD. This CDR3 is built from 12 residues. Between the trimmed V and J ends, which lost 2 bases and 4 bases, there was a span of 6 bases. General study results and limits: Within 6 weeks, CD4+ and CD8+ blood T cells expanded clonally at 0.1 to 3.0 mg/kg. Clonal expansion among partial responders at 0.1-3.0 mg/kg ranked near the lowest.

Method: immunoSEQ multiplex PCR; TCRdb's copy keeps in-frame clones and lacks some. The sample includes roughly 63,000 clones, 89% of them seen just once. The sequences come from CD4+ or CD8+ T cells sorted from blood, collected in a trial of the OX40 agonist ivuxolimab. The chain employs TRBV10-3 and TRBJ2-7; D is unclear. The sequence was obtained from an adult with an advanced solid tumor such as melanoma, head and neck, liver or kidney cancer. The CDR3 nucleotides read TGTGCCATCAGTGAGAGCCAGTACGAGCAGTACTTC. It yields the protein CAISESQYEQYF.